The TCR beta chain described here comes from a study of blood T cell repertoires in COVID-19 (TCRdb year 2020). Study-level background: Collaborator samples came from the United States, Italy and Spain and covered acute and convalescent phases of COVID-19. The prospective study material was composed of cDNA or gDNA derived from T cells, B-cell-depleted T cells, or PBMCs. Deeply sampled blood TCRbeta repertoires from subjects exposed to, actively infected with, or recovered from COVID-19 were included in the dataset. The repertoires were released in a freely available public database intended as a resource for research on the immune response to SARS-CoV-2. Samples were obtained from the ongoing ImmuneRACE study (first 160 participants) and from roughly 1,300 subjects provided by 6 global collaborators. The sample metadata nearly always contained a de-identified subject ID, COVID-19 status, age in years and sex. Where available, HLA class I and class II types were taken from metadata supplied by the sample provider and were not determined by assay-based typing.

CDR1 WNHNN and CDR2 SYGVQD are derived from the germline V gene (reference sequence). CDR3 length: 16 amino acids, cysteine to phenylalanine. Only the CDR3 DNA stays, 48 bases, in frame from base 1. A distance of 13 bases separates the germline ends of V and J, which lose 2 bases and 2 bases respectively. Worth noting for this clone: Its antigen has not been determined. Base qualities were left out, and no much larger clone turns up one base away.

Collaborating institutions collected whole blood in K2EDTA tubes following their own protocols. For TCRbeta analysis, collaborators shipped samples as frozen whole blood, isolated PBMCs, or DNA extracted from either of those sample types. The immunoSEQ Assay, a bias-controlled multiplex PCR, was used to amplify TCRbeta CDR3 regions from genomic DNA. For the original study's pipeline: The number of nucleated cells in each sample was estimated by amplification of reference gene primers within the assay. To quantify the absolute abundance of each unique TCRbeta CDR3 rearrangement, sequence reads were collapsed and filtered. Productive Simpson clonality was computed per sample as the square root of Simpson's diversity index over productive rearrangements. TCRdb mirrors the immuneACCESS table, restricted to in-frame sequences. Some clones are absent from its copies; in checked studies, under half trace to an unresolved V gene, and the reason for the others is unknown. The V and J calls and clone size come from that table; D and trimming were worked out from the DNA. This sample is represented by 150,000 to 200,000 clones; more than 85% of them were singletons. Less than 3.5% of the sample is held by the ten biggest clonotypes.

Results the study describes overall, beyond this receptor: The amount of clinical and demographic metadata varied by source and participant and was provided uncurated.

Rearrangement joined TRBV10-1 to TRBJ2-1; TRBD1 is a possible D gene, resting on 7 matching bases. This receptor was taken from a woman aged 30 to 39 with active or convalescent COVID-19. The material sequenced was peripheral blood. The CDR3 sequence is CASSEQQGRTYNEQFF. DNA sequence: TGCGCCAGCAGTGAGCAACAGGGGAGGACCTACAATGAGCAGTTCTTC.